Below, one T cell receptor beta chain is given with its context. Its antigen is unknown. Uncontrolled infection, other autoimmune disease, pregnancy or lactation led to exclusion. Germline lookup yields CDR1 MNHNS and CDR2 SASEGT. CDR3 length equals 17 residues. After removal of 5 bases from V and 3 bases from J, the junction contained 14 bases not matched to a gene. RNA transcripts were the template for amplifying TCR beta CDR3 regions. HTBI primers were the set used in a first-round RT-PCR of the TCR CDR3. TCRdb re-analysed the multiplex PCR reads in MiXCR, keeping a single row per CDR3 protein. This sample carries approximately 400,000 distinct CDR3 sequences, 14% of them seen once, and the ten largest clones take roughly a fifth. This record belongs to a study of T cells in Graves' hyperthyroidism and ophthalmopathy. Broader study findings: Clonotypes that were expanded in thyroid above 0.001 mostly appeared in blood too.

The chain recombines TRBV6-1 with TRBJ2-7; 9 bases are a match to TRBD1. The clonotype originates from a woman in her twenties or thirties with Graves' ophthalmopathy. The sequenced material came from blood. The CDR3 sequence: CASSYASGTGKIYEQYF. The CDR3 nucleotides read TGTGCCAGCAGTTATGCTTCCGGGACAGGGAAAATCTACGAGCAGTACTTC.